This T cell receptor (beta chain) was sequenced in a study of blood T cell repertoires in COVID-19. Study overall: T cells, B-cell-depleted T cells, or PBMCs supplied cDNA or gDNA.

In the study's own analysis: Quantification of nucleated cells was approximated via reference gene primer amplification. The method was immunoSEQ multiplex PCR; TCRdb's version includes in-frame clones alone and lacks a portion of them. That table supplies the V and J calls and clone size; D and trimming were determined from the DNA. The repertoire consists of 210,000 or so clones, with around 88% occurring once and the leading ten covering around 1.6%. Germline values: CDR1 MNHEY, CDR2 SMNVEV (reference sequence). Trimming took 4 bases from V and 1 from J; bases not matched to a gene: 9. The CDR3 loop spans 18 amino acids.

The sample was peripheral blood. The chain links TRBV27 to TRBJ2-6; the match to TRBD1 covers 8 bases. The TCR comes from a man between 18 and 29 years old with active or convalescent COVID-19. The CDR3 sequence: CASSWALTGGSGANVLTF. The CDR3, as DNA: TGTGCCAGCAGTTGGGCCCTAACAGGGGGATCTGGGGCCAACGTCCTGACTTTC.